Following are 9 T cell receptor beta chains from one sample sequenced in a study of shared clonotypes between healthy human individuals. Profiled with immunoSEQ multiplex PCR; TCRdb holds only in-frame clones, not every one. The sample has around 1.6 million clones, approximately 98% seen once. Material for sequencing was naive CD4+ T cells sorted from blood. Regarding subset: CD45RA+ positively selected. Source of these receptors: a man aged 25 to 40 in good health.

The chain uses TRBV28 and TRBJ2-1; a possible D gene is TRBD1 (6 bases). V dropped 7 bases and J dropped 0 bases, with 10 bases sitting between them. There are 14 residues in the CDR3. CDR1 is MDHEN and CDR2 is SYDVKM in the germline V gene. CDR3 amino acids: CASIGGSSYNEQFF. The CDR3 nucleotides are TGTGCCAGCATTGGGGGCTCCTCCTACAATGAGCAGTTCTTC.

V usage is TRBV5-1 and J usage is TRBJ1-1, with D unresolved. Germline lookup yields CDR1 SGHRS and CDR2 YFSETQ. The CDR3 is 16 residues long. Trimming took off 5 bases at V and 0 bases at J, with 17 bases between the two ends. The DNA for the CDR3 is TGCGCCAGCAGAAGCTCCTCACAATGGGTGAACACTGAAGCTTTCTTT. Amino acids: CASRSSSQWVNTEAFF.

The chain carries TRBV19 and TRBJ1-5; no firm D call. CDR1 is LNHDA, CDR2 SQIVND, per germline (reference sequence). The ends were cut back, 4 bases at V and 0 bases at J, with 7 bases in the middle. This CDR3 spans 14 amino acids. For the CDR3, the DNA is TGTGCCAGTAGTAGGCAGATTAGCAATCAGCCCCAGCATTTT. This encodes CASSRQISNQPQHF.

The chain has TRBV5-1 and TRBJ2-7, with no clear D. From germline, CDR1 is SGHRS and CDR2 YFSETQ. The CDR3 contains 12 residues. V dropped 5 bases and J dropped 1 base, with 7 bases sitting between them. The CDR3 coding sequence is TGCGCCAGCAGGGAGCCTTCCTACGAGCAGTACTTC. Translating it yields CASREPSYEQYF.

The V call is TRBV29-1, the J call TRBJ2-3; D perhaps matches TRBD1 (6 bases). Trimming took 5 bases from V and 2 from J, leaving 14 bases between them. This CDR3 has 14 amino acids. CDR1 and CDR2 from the germline V gene are SQVTM and ANQGSEA. The CDR3, as DNA: TGCAGCGTTAAAGGGGGTGGGACCACAGATACGCAGTATTTT. Protein product: CSVKGGGTTDTQYF.

V usage is TRBV7-2 and J usage is TRBJ2-7; D might be TRBD1 or TRBD2, each matching 6 bases. The CDR3 spans 14 residues. Per germline, CDR1 SGHTA and CDR2 FQGNSA. V was cut by 1 base and J by 3 bases, with 10 bases left in between. The CDR3 DNA is TGTGCCAGCAGCTTAGAAGGAGGGGGCTACGAGCAGTACTTC. Its protein is CASSLEGGGYEQYF.

The chain uses TRBV14 and TRBJ2-2; unclear D gene. Trimming pared 1 base from V and 8 bases from J, leaving 17 bases between. Germline values: CDR1 SGHDN, CDR2 FVKESK. The CDR3 runs to 16 residues. The CDR3 reads CASSQVQSASRGELFF. CDR3 nucleotide sequence: TGTGCCAGCAGCCAAGTCCAGTCAGCCTCTCGGGGGGAGCTGTTTTTT.

The rearrangement joins TRBV7-9 to TRBJ2-2, with 9 bases lining up with TRBD1. The length of the CDR3 is 14 residues. The J segment lost 7 bases and the V segment lost 5 bases, leaving 5 bases of the junction unmatched. From germline, CDR1 is SEHNR and CDR2 FQNEAQ (reference sequence). CDR3 in DNA: TGTGCCAGCAGCAAAGGACAGGGGATCGGGGAGCTGTTTTTT. This codes for CASSKGQGIGELFF.

This chain uses TRBV7-7 with TRBJ2-1; D might be TRBD1 (5 bases). The CDR3 is 15 amino acids. Germline loops: CDR1 SSHAT, CDR2 FNYEAQ (reference sequence). Trimming took off 5 bases at V and 4 bases at J, with 15 bases between the two ends. The CDR3 bases are TGTGCCAGCAGCGCAGGGAAAGGATTATACAATGAGCAGTTCTTC. Amino acid sequence: CASSAGKGLYNEQFF. The complete variable domain, with remaining parts taken from reference TRBV7-7 and TRBJ2-1, reads GAGVSQSPRYKVTKRGQDVTLRCDPISSHATLYWYQQALGQGPEFLTYFNYEAQPDKSGLPSDRFSAERPEGSISTLTIQRTEQRDSAMYRCASSAGKGLYNEQFFGPGTRLTVL.